Included here is one T cell receptor beta chain sequence, with context. Its antigen remains undetermined. No much larger clone exists at a distance of one base, and base qualities are not known. The data originate from a study of control samples from healthy donors and cancer patients (TCRdb year 2020). Library preparation used the immunoSEQ multiplex PCR assay. This immuneACCESS table, as held by TCRdb, lists in-frame sequences with V and J called but not all clones. Of the missing ones, under half trace to an unresolved V gene in checked studies; the others have no known cause. The sample includes 130,000 or so clones, with more than 90% observed a single time. Less than 7% of the sample is held by the ten biggest clonotypes. The CDR3 sequence holds 15 residues, the cysteine and phenylalanine included. The retained sequence is limited to the CDR3, 45 bases, with the frame set at the first base. Per the germline V gene, SGHTA is the CDR1 and FQGTGA is the CDR2. V sheds 1 base and J sheds 9 bases, leaving 15 bases between their ends.

Sequences were obtained from blood. The receptor was isolated from a young man in good health. Rearrangement joined TRBV7-3 to TRBJ2-2; the D gene is not confidently resolved. The CDR3 sequence is CASSLKIGPGRELFF. The base sequence is TGTGCCAGCAGCTTAAAGATAGGCCCTGGCCGGGAGCTGTTTTTT. Extended through the reference TRBV7-3 and TRBJ2-2 proteins, this CDR3 yields the full variable domain: GAGVSQTPSNKVTEKGKYVELRCDPISGHTALYWYRQSLGQGPEFLIYFQGTGAADDSGLPNDRFFAVRPEGSVSTLKIQRTERGDSAVYLCASSLKIGPGRELFFGEGSRLTVL.